This passage covers 27 T cell receptor beta chains from one sample sequenced in a study of blood T cells in healthy people across ages. A second PCR, run for roughly 7 to 12 cycles, used a sample-barcoded 5' primer plus a J-beta primer mix. TCRdb re-analysed the 5' RACE reads in MiXCR, keeping a single row per CDR3 protein. The sample includes 600,000 to 850,000 distinct CDR3 sequences, approximately 25% of them seen just once. The same sample was also studied in work on T cells of mothers and their children.

The sample taken for sequencing was blood. The receptors were gathered from a boy aged 5-17 years in good health.

This clonotype was observed a few times. The gene calls are TRBV20-1 and TRBJ2-5; D is uncertain. Germline V gene data show CDR1 as DFQATT and CDR2 as SNEGSKA (reference sequence). The length of the CDR3 is 13 residues. The V gene lost 5 bases and the J gene lost 1 base, with 11 bases spanning the gap. The CDR3 region is CSAPDGFQETQYF. CDR3 in DNA: TGCAGTGCTCCAGACGGTTTCCAAGAGACCCAGTACTTC.

This clonotype occurred a few times. The J gene is TRBJ2-1, the V gene TRBV7-8; no reliable D call. V shed 5 bases and J shed 4 bases, with 18 bases lying between them. Germline V gives CDR1 SGHVS, CDR2 FQNEAQ. The CDR3 runs to 16 residues. The CDR3 loop reads CASSLRRVPDYNEQFF. CDR3 bases: TGTGCCAGCAGCCTCCGGCGAGTCCCCGATTACAATGAGCAGTTCTTC.

The V gene is TRBV7-9, the J gene TRBJ2-6; D not resolved. Trimming pared 2 bases from V and 3 bases from J, leaving 11 bases between. Germline-derived CDR1 and CDR2 are SEHNR and FQNEAQ (reference sequence). This CDR3 has 16 residues. CDR3 bases: TGTGCCAGCAGCTTATTCGGCAGCGATGGGGCCAACGTCCTGACTTTC. It encodes CASSLFGSDGANVLTF.

This clonotype was found once. The chain carries TRBV3-1 and TRBJ2-5; 13 bases are a match to TRBD2. The J call may be in error: the DNA end matches TRBJ2-7 better. Germline V lookup: CDR1 LGHDT, CDR2 YNNKEL (reference sequence). CDR3 size: 15 residues. Written as DNA, the CDR3 is TGTGCCAGCACCGCCACTAGCGGGAGGGCCTACGAGCAGTACTTC. This gives the protein CASTATSGRAYEQYF.

About this clonotype itself: Sequence at one end of the junction differs from germline and may be a read error. The J gene is TRBJ1-4, the V gene TRBV3-1, with a possible D match to TRBD1 (6 bases). Germline CDR1 is LGHDT and CDR2 is YNNKEL (reference sequence). This CDR3 has 13 residues. The CDR3 DNA follows: TGTGCCAGCAGCCAGGGGGCAAGCGCCTTCCGAGTTTTT. Translation: CASSQGASAFRVF.

There are a few counts of this clonotype. This chain connects TRBV9 to TRBJ2-1; D is possibly TRBD1 (6 bases). CDR1 and CDR2 (germline): SGDLS, YYNGEE. The CDR3 contains 13 residues. Trimming removed 3 bases at V and 8 bases at J, with 12 bases between. The CDR3 sequence: CASSETGLDEQFF. The CDR3 bases are TGTGCCAGCAGCGAAACAGGGTTGGATGAGCAGTTCTTC.

This clonotype was recorded a few times. V usage is TRBV6-1 and J usage is TRBJ1-5; D is unresolved. The V gene lost 3 bases and the J gene lost 1 base, with 4 bases spanning the gap. Germline CDR1 is MNHNS and CDR2 is SASEGT. The CDR3 covers 13 residues. The chain's CDR3 is CASSERSNQPQHF. DNA for the CDR3: TGTGCCAGCAGTGAGAGAAGCAATCAGCCCCAGCATTTT.

Comment on this clonotype: Sequence at one end of the junction differs from germline and may be a read error. V and J are TRBV3-1 and TRBJ2-2, with D possibly TRBD2 on 6 matching bases. CDR3 length equals 15 residues. Germline lookup yields CDR1 LGHDT and CDR2 YNNKEL (reference sequence). CDR3 sequence (DNA): TGTGCCAGCAGCCAGGACTACATGAACACCGGAGAGCTGTTTTTT. Protein product: CASSQDYMNTGELFF.

This chain connects TRBV20-1 to TRBJ2-5; no clear D. The DNA end lines up better with TRBJ2-1; the J call may be wrong. The length of the CDR3 is 13 residues. Germline V gives CDR1 DFQATT, CDR2 SNEGSKA (reference sequence). DNA for the CDR3: TGCAGTGCTAGAGATGGCTTCAGTAACGAGCAGTTCTTC. It is translated as CSARDGFSNEQFF.

This clonotype was seen only a few times. The chain recombines TRBV20-1 with TRBJ2-7; D remains ambiguous. Germline CDR1 DFQATT, CDR2 SNEGSKA (reference sequence). The CDR3 loop spans 11 amino acids. V lost 2 bases and J lost 5, with 7 bases in between. The CDR3 protein is CSARPSHEQYF. For the CDR3, the DNA is TGCAGTGCTAGACCAAGCCACGAGCAGTACTTC.

This CDR3 is CAWRGGIYGYTF. CDR3 coding DNA: TGTGCCTGGAGGGGGGGTATCTATGGCTACACCTTC. The V call is TRBV30, the J call TRBJ1-2, with D tentatively TRBD1 (5 bases). The germline V gene encodes CDR1 GTSNPN and CDR2 SVGIG (reference sequence). CDR3 length equals 12 residues. The V end lost 3 bases, the J end lost 4 bases, and 9 bases lay between the germline ends.

The rearrangement uses TRBV10-3 and TRBJ1-2; D is uncertain. Germline V gene sequence: CDR1 ENHRY, CDR2 SYGVKD. The CDR3 covers 13 residues. V gave up 3 bases and J gave up 4 bases, with 9 bases separating them. The CDR3 DNA is TGTGCCATCAGTGAAGGCCAGCCCTATGGCTACACCTTC. Translation: CAISEGQPYGYTF.

This clonotype has more than one count but fewer than ten. V and J are TRBV10-3 and TRBJ2-5; the D is unclear. The CDR3 runs 13 residues. The germline V and J ends were trimmed by 8 bases and 2 bases, with 12 bases remaining between them. The germline CDR1 and CDR2 sequences are ENHRY and SYGVKD. The CDR3 DNA sequence: TGTGCCATCTTGGACGCGGCGCAAGAGACCCAGTACTTC. Its protein is CAILDAAQETQYF.

The chain employs TRBV7-9 and TRBJ1-2, with D unresolved. In germline, CDR1 is SEHNR, CDR2 FQNEAQ (reference sequence). This CDR3 comprises 13 residues. With 5 bases removed from V and 8 bases from J, the gap between germline ends came to 15 bases. The CDR3 coding sequence is TGTGCCAGCAGCGGCGGGCCCAATACGGGCTACACCTTC. Protein: CASSGGPNTGYTF. Complete variable domain (other parts from reference TRBV7-9 and TRBJ1-2): DTGVSQNPRHKITKRGQNVTFRCDPISEHNRLYWYRQTLGQGPEFLTYFQNEAQLEKSRLLSDRFSAERPKGSFSTLEIQRTEQGDSAMYLCASSGGPNTGYTFGSGTRLTVV.

The gene calls are TRBV25-1 and TRBJ2-1; D gene unclear. Near its end, the DNA agrees better with TRBJ2-5, so the J call may be wrong. Germline V gene sequence: CDR1 MGHDK, CDR2 SYGVNS. CDR3 size: 14 residues. The CDR3 DNA follows: TGTGCCAGCCAAAAAACTGAAATCGAAGAGACCCAGTACTTC. Translated: CASQKTEIEETQYF.

In this sample, this clonotype turned up a few times. The chain employs TRBV18 and TRBJ2-5; D not certain. There are 14 residues in the CDR3. CDR1 and CDR2 (germline): KGHSH, LQKENI. Trimming shortened V by 0 bases and J by 2 bases, and 7 bases separated the two germline ends. The CDR3 protein is CASSPPAGQETQYF. The CDR3 nucleotides read TGTGCCAGCTCACCACCGGCCGGGCAAGAGACCCAGTACTTC.

This chain joins TRBV4-1 and TRBJ2-5; D is perhaps TRBD1 (5 bases). The tail of the sequence fits TRBJ2-7 better, so the J call may be wrong. CDR1 MGHRA and CDR2 YSYEKL come from the germline V gene. This CDR3 contains 13 residues. In nucleotides, the CDR3 is TGCGCCAGCAGCCGCAGGGAAAACTACGAGCAGTACTTC. Its translation is CASSRRENYEQYF.

A few counts support this clonotype. J is TRBJ2-5 and V is TRBV4-3; tentatively, D is TRBD1 or TRBD2 (5 bases each). Between the trimmed V and J ends, which lost 0 bases and 2 bases, there was a span of 7 bases. CDR1 LGHNA and CDR2 YSLEER come from the germline V gene. CDR3 length equals 14 residues. CDR3 protein: CASSQDREQETQYF. The CDR3 DNA reads as TGCGCCAGCAGCCAAGACAGGGAGCAAGAGACCCAGTACTTC.

The rearrangement joins TRBV29-1 to TRBJ2-7; 15 positions match TRBD2. J lost 6 bases, V lost 7 bases, and 4 bases had no gene match. The CDR3 is made up of 13 amino acids. Germline V gives CDR1 SQVTM, CDR2 ANQGSEA. The CDR3: CSGGLAGGLEQYF. The CDR3 DNA is TGCAGCGGAGGACTAGCGGGGGGGCTCGAGCAGTACTTC.

The genes are TRBV9 and TRBJ2-1; 7 bases map to TRBD1. With V trimmed by 4 bases and J by 7 bases, 8 bases remained unmatched. CDR1 is SGDLS, CDR2 YYNGEE, per germline. The CDR3 contains 14 residues. The CDR3 nucleotides are TGTGCCAGCAGCCTAGGACAGGTCGGAAATGAGCAGTTCTTC. It specifies CASSLGQVGNEQFF.

The chain is built from TRBV2 and TRBJ1-1; unclear D gene. V gave up 1 base and J gave up 1 base, with 13 bases separating them. The CDR3 is 16 amino acids. Germline-derived CDR1 and CDR2 are SNHLY and FYNNEI. The CDR3 is CASSEGGGKGNTEAFF. Written as DNA, the CDR3 is TGTGCCAGCAGTGAAGGGGGAGGCAAAGGGAACACTGAAGCTTTCTTT.

This clonotype was detected only a few times. The chain employs TRBV29-1 and TRBJ2-4, with D possibly TRBD2 on 6 matching bases. Germline values: CDR1 SQVTM, CDR2 ANQGSEA. Trimming removed 6 bases at V and 8 bases at J, with 20 bases between. This CDR3 is built from 14 residues. CDR3 coding DNA: TGCAGCGTGGCGACGGGGTCCCCGGGGGACATTCAGTACTTC. It is translated as CSVATGSPGDIQYF.

This clonotype was seen a handful of times. This rearrangement joins TRBV5-4 to TRBJ1-2, with 9 bases matching TRBD1. The germline CDR1 and CDR2 sequences are SGHNT and YYREEE (reference sequence). This CDR3 is 14 amino acids long. The J segment lost 7 bases and the V segment lost 4 bases, leaving 8 bases of the junction unmatched. DNA for the CDR3: TGTGCCAGCAGCCCCCGGGACAGGGAGGCTGGCTACACCTTC. This codes for CASSPRDREAGYTF. Variable domain in full (rest from reference TRBV5-4 and TRBJ1-2): ETGVTQSPTHLIKTRGQQVTLRCSSQSGHNTVSWYQQALGQGPQFIFQYYREEENGRGNFPPRFSGLQFPNYSSELNVNALELDDSALYLCASSPRDREAGYTFGSGTRLTVV.

This chain links TRBV7-2 with TRBJ2-3, with 8 nucleotides matching TRBD2. Germline V gene sequence: CDR1 SGHTA, CDR2 FQGNSA. CDR3 size: 14 residues. With V trimmed by 5 bases and J by 4 bases, 5 bases remained unmatched. In DNA, the CDR3 is TGTGCCAGCAGCCCGACTAGCGTAGCAGATACGCAGTATTTT. It yields the protein CASSPTSVADTQYF.

This clonotype appeared a few times. The chain couples TRBV6-2 or TRBV6-3 to TRBJ2-4; D gene uncertain. Per the germline V gene, CDR1 is MNHEY and CDR2 is SVGEGT. Trimming removed 7 bases at V and 0 bases at J, with 7 bases between. The CDR3 is 13 residues long. CDR3 nucleotide sequence: TGTGCCAGCATGGAGTCAGCCAAAAACATTCAGTACTTC. It yields the protein CASMESAKNIQYF.

The rearrangement joins TRBV29-1 to TRBJ2-7, with a weak D call TRBD1 (5 bases). Germline CDR1 reads SQVTM; CDR2 reads ANQGSEA. The length of the CDR3 is 13 residues. The ends were cut back, 0 bases at V and 6 bases at J, with 12 bases in the middle. For the CDR3, the DNA is TGCAGCGTTGAAGAGCAGGGTCCCAGCGAGCAGTACTTC. It codes for CSVEEQGPSEQYF.

On this clonotype: One end of the junction is discordant with germline, which a read error may explain. V and J are TRBV7-7 and TRBJ2-5; 7 bases align to TRBD2. Germline CDR1 and CDR2: SSHAT and FNYEAQ (reference sequence). CDR3 length: 13 amino acids. CDR3 sequence (DNA): TGTGCTAGCAGCCGGGGACTAAAAGAGACCCAGTACTTC. Translated: CASSRGLKETQYF.